The 20 T cell receptor beta chains given below trace back to one sample, sequenced in a study of CD8 T cells in ankylosing spondylitis. A single record per CDR3 protein comes from TCRdb applying MiXCR to the 5' RACE reads. The sample records about 260,000 distinct CDR3 sequences, 15% to 20% being singletons. The sequenced sample consisted of blood, either unsorted or a sorted T cell fraction (not recorded which). These receptors were collected from a male donor with ankylosing spondylitis or in good health (not recorded which).

This chain uses TRBV28 with TRBJ1-2; TRBD1 is a possible D gene (6 bases). This CDR3 spans 11 amino acids. Germline assignment: CDR1 MDHEN and CDR2 SYDVKM. The ends were cut back, 7 bases at V and 5 bases at J, with 8 bases in the middle. The DNA of the CDR3 is TGTGCCAGCACTCAGGGGTATGGCTACACCTTC. Its translation is CASTQGYGYTF.

This clonotype was seen only a few times. The chain is built from TRBV7-7 and TRBJ2-3, with 9 bases identical to TRBD1. In germline, CDR1 is SSHAT, CDR2 FNYEAQ (reference sequence). With V trimmed by 5 bases and J by 2 bases, 5 bases remained unmatched. This CDR3 comprises 15 residues. In nucleotides, the CDR3 is TGTGCCAGCAGCGGGGGGACAGGGCCCACAGATACGCAGTATTTT. Protein product: CASSGGTGPTDTQYF.

V usage is TRBV13 and J usage is TRBJ2-3, with D unclear. Germline CDR1 reads PRHDT; CDR2 reads FYEKMQ (reference sequence). The CDR3 has 12 residues. V was shortened by 7 bases and J by 4 bases, with 9 bases between the two germline ends. CDR3 DNA: TGTGCCAGCACCCAAGGGTCAGATACGCAGTATTTT. It codes for CASTQGSDTQYF.

As concerns this clonotype: An end of the junction does not agree with germline; a read error may underlie this. V is TRBV2 and J is TRBJ1-2; 7 bases align to TRBD1. The CDR3 runs 13 residues. The V gene's germline CDR1 is SNHLY and CDR2 FYNNEI. The CDR3: CVSSPRGNYGYTF. Written as DNA, the CDR3 is TGTGTCAGCAGTCCCAGGGGGAACTATGGCTACACCTTC.

V usage is TRBV9 and J usage is TRBJ1-4; D is uncertain. This CDR3 contains 15 residues. Germline V gene data show CDR1 as SGDLS and CDR2 as YYNGEE. Trimming took 5 bases from V and 0 from J, leaving 11 bases between them. In DNA, the CDR3 is TGTGCCAGCAGTCAGCAACCTACAACTAATGAAAAACTGTTTTTT. This encodes CASSQQPTTNEKLFF.

This clonotype has at least ten counts. This chain joins TRBV12-3 or TRBV12-4 and TRBJ2-2; D is undetermined. V gave up 3 bases and J gave up 10 bases, with 15 bases separating them. This CDR3 has 14 amino acids. Here the CDR3 DNA reads TGTGCCAGCAGTTTCTGGCCCGTCCACCCGGAGCTGTTTTTT. This sequence encodes CASSFWPVHPELFF.

This clonotype was seen at least ten times. The rearrangement joins TRBV7-3 to TRBJ2-2; 9 bases are shared with TRBD1. This CDR3 region has 15 residues. Germline values: CDR1 SGHTA, CDR2 FQGTGA. V shed 4 bases and J 5 bases; nucleotides not matched to a gene: 5. As DNA, the CDR3 is TGTGCCAGCAGCTCCGGGACAGGGCCTACCGGGGAGCTGTTTTTT. It encodes CASSSGTGPTGELFF.

The chain has TRBV7-8 and TRBJ1-3; 9 nucleotides agree with TRBD1. CDR1 and CDR2 from the germline V gene are SGHVS and FQNEAQ. The CDR3 length is 16 residues. The J segment lost 2 bases and the V segment lost 2 bases, leaving 4 bases of the junction unmatched. CDR3 sequence: CASSLMGTGTGNTIYF. The DNA of the CDR3 is TGTGCCAGCAGCTTAATGGGGACAGGGACTGGAAACACCATATATTTT.

This clonotype was counted only a few times. This chain links TRBV28 with TRBJ2-1; D is possibly TRBD2 (6 bases). CDR1 MDHEN and CDR2 SYDVKM come from the germline V gene. The CDR3 has 19 residues. V was trimmed by 6 bases and J by 8 bases, leaving 32 bases between them. DNA of the CDR3: TGTGCCAGCAGCCCTTTAGCCCCCCACGGACTATTTACGCGCGATGAGCAGTTCTTC. It translates to CASSPLAPHGLFTRDEQFF.

The chain employs TRBV7-8 and TRBJ2-5; 11 bases fit TRBD2. Per germline, CDR1 SGHVS and CDR2 FQNEAQ. Trimming cost V 5 bases and J 8 bases; bases outside gene matches: 10. The CDR3 is 15 amino acids. Here the CDR3 DNA reads TGTGCCAGCAGCACCGGGACTAGCGGAAGTAGTACCCAGTACTTC. As protein: CASSTGTSGSSTQYF.

The chain links TRBV28 to TRBJ2-1; TRBD1 matches 7 bases. The ends lost 6 bases at V and 6 bases at J; junction bases unmatched: 5. Germline V gene sequence: CDR1 MDHEN, CDR2 SYDVKM. The CDR3 spans 13 residues. This CDR3 is CASSNSGGNEQFF. The CDR3 DNA reads as TGTGCCAGCAGCAACTCAGGGGGCAATGAGCAGTTCTTC.

A few counts support this clonotype. A clone one base away is much larger, so this may be a read error. This chain joins TRBV3-1 and TRBJ1-2; 7 bases are a match to TRBD1. The CDR3 length is 13 residues. The trim removed 2 bases at V and 4 bases at J, leaving 1 base unmatched. Germline CDR1 is LGHDT and CDR2 is YNNKEL (reference sequence). The CDR3, as DNA: TGTGCCAGCAGCCAAACAGGGGTCTATGGCTACACCTTC. Amino acid sequence: CASSQTGVYGYTF.

This clonotype was seen a few times. This chain connects TRBV10-3 to TRBJ2-5; D possibly corresponds to TRBD1 (5 bases). Trimming left V 6 bases short and J 2 bases short, with 10 bases between. The CDR3 spans 13 residues. The germline V gene has CDR1 ENHRY and CDR2 SYGVKD. In DNA, the CDR3 is TGTGCCATCAGCTGGACATCTCAAGAGACCCAGTACTTC. Translated, it gives CAISWTSQETQYF.

The CDR3 DNA sequence: TGTGCCTGCCTCTCAGGGGGAGGCACTGAAGCTTTCTTT. Protein: CACLSGGGTEAFF. The chain uses TRBV28 and TRBJ1-1; 7 bases fit TRBD1. The CDR3 is 13 amino acids. Germline CDR1 MDHEN, CDR2 SYDVKM. V gave up 11 bases and J gave up 4 bases; unmatched junction bases: 10.

In its sample, this clonotype was seen a few times. The J gene is TRBJ2-1, the V gene TRBV27, with a possible D match to TRBD2 (5 bases). The CDR3 consists of 12 residues. The germline CDR1 and CDR2 sequences are MNHEY and SMNVEV (reference sequence). The CDR3 coding sequence is TGTGCGTCCGCAAGAGGGTTGAATGAGCAGTTCTTC. Its protein is CASARGLNEQFF.

The chain employs TRBV12-3 or TRBV12-4 and TRBJ1-6; 9 bases match TRBD1. The CDR3 spans 15 residues. Trimming cost V 7 bases and J 9 bases; bases outside gene matches: 10. CDR3: CASKSGQGSGSPLHF. The CDR3 DNA sequence: TGTGCCAGCAAGTCGGGACAGGGTAGCGGTTCACCCCTCCACTTT.

The sample holds many counts of this clonotype. The chain joins TRBV20-1 to TRBJ2-1; 10 bases are a match to TRBD2. The CDR3 is 12 amino acids. Germline V lookup: CDR1 DFQATT, CDR2 SNEGSKA (reference sequence). V shed 6 bases and J 8 bases; nucleotides not matched to a gene: 4. The CDR3 DNA reads as TGCAGTGCAACCGGGACTAGCGATGAGCAGTTCTTC. The encoded protein is CSATGTSDEQFF.

This clonotype was recorded only once. The V call is TRBV6-5, the J call TRBJ1-6; maybe TRBD1 (5 bases). Germline V gene data show CDR1 as MNHEY and CDR2 as SVGAGI. The CDR3 covers 17 residues. The V end lost 8 bases, the J end lost 0 bases, and 17 bases lay between the germline ends. CDR3 nucleotide sequence: TGTGCCAGCCGGGGGGGTCGGCCAAGCTCCTATAATTCACCCCTCCACTTT. It is translated as CASRGGRPSSYNSPLHF.

This clonotype has more than one count but fewer than ten. CDR3 residues: CASSPRTSGAGQFF. CDR3 coding DNA: TGTGCCAGCAGCCCTCGGACTAGCGGGGCCGGGCAGTTCTTC. V is TRBV12-3 or TRBV12-4 and J is TRBJ2-1, with 12 bases that match TRBD2. This CDR3 spans 14 amino acids. Trimming cost V 6 bases and J 12 bases; bases outside gene matches: 9.

A few counts support this clonotype. The chain employs TRBV10-3 and TRBJ1-2; D remains ambiguous. V lost 0 bases and J lost 7, with 12 bases in between. The CDR3 covers 14 residues. Germline V gives CDR1 ENHRY, CDR2 SYGVKD. Written as DNA, the CDR3 is TGTGCCATCAGTGAGTCGACCCGAATAGGTGGCTACACCTTC. Translating it yields CAISESTRIGGYTF.